The clone carrying this TCR beta chain occurred once. Its antigen is not identified. This specimen belongs to a study of cytomegalovirus exposure and HLA in healthy donors. About the research overall: Among the approximately 400 donors who were genotyped, roughly 86% fell in the genetic ancestry cluster that is associated with self-reported Caucasian donors. Study findings and constraints: A missense DCLRE1C variant was associated with V- and J-gene trimming of TCR beta chains in a later analysis, and an independent cohort replicated the association. Earlier results showed most TCR beta V segments being productive about 90% or about 30% of the time. Presence/absence analyses treated sequencing depth as roughly uniform across donors.

PCR primers comprised 60 Vbeta and 13 Jbeta primers. TCRdb's table, derived via immunoSEQ multiplex PCR, lists solely in-frame clones and lacks some. The sample has tens of thousands of clones, 65% to 85% seen once. V shed 1 base and J shed 7 bases, with 14 bases lying between them. CDR1 and CDR2 (germline): LNHNV, YYDKDF (reference sequence). This CDR3 is 15 amino acids long. The sample taken for sequencing was PBMCs. The genes are TRBV15 and TRBJ1-3, with D unclear. The TCR sequence derives from a girl under 10 years old in good health and CMV-seropositive. CDR3 sequence: CATSRGYSLKNTIYF. The CDR3 DNA is TGTGCCACCAGCAGAGGGTACAGCCTTAAGAACACCATATATTTT.